Listed below are T cell receptor beta chains from one sample, sequenced in a study of human T cells and chemical hapten exposure. TCRdb fed the RACE reads into MiXCR, producing one record per CDR3 protein. The profile shows about 380,000 distinct CDR3 sequences, approximately 5% of them singletons. Sequencing was performed on whole blood, taken in connection with sensitization to the hapten diphenylcyclopropenone (DPC). Receptors were obtained from a woman in her fifties or sixties with alopecia areata. Some clones in this sample may be carry-over from other donors' samples. The CDR3 runs from the conserved cysteine through the conserved F or W. The D gene is left open where the match is weak. Size is omitted from some rows. Given values are once, few, many or a class for expanded clones.

size | length | J | V | D | DNA | CDR3
. | 13 | TRBJ2-5 | TRBV6-6 | . | TGTGCCAGCAGTTACGAGGGGAGGAAGACCCAGTACTTC | CASSYEGRKTQYF
. | 12 | TRBJ1-2 | TRBV20-1 | TRBD1 | TGCAGTGCTAGCACAGGGGACTATGGCTACACCTTC | CSASTGDYGYTF
many | 11 | TRBJ2-3 | TRBV7-9 | . | TGTGCCAGCAGCTCCTTAGATACGCAGTATTTT | CASSSLDTQYF
many | 16 | TRBJ2-6 | TRBV2 | . | TGTGCCAGCACCGACGGGCCGGTTGCCGGGGCCAACGTCCTGACTTTC | CASTDGPVAGANVLTF
few | 15 | TRBJ1-2 | TRBV2 | . | TGTGCCAGCAGTGAAGCGCTTAGGGCAGGGCCTGGCTACACCTTC | CASSEALRAGPGYTF
many | 15 | TRBJ2-2 | TRBV27 | TRBD2 | TGTGCCAGCCGTAGCGGGGGCGTTAACACCGGGGAGCTGTTTTTT | CASRSGGVNTGELFF
. | 18 | TRBJ1-1 | TRBV7-2 | . | TGTGCCAGCAGCTTACGGGACACAAGGGTGAGATGGAACACTGAAGCTTTCTTT | CASSLRDTRVRWNTEAFF
few | 14 | TRBJ1-1 | TRBV6-2/TRBV6-3 | . | TGTGCCAGCAGCTTGGTGGCGGCGAACACTGAAGCTTTCTTT | CASSLVAANTEAFF
many | 13 | TRBJ1-5 | TRBV2 | . | TGTGCCAGCAGTGAATGGGGGGGGGAGCCCCAGCATTTT | CASSEWGGEPQHF
many | 14 | TRBJ2-7 | TRBV27 | . | TGTGCCAGCAGAACTACAGGGATCTCCTACGAGCAGTACTTC | CASRTTGISYEQYF
many | 15 | TRBJ2-1 | TRBV7-6 | . | TGTGCCAGCAGCGAGACTTTTAGCTCCTACAATGAGCAGTTCTTC | CASSETFSSYNEQFF
. | 13 | TRBJ2-7 | TRBV4-2 | TRBD2 | TGTGCCAGCAGCCAAGGCGGGGGGACCGAGCAGTACTTC | CASSQGGGTEQYF
many | 12 | TRBJ2-3 | TRBV29-1 | TRBD2 | TGCAGCGCATTAGCGGGAGACGATACGCAGTATTTT | CSALAGDDTQYF
few | 15 | TRBJ2-7 | TRBV5-1 | . | TGCGCCAGCAGCTTGGGACCGTATGAATTGTACGAGCAGTACTTC | CASSLGPYELYEQYF
many | 12 | TRBJ2-5 | TRBV29-1 | TRBD2 | TGCAGCGTTGGGAGGGGACTAAAGGCCCAGTACTTC | CSVGRGLKAQYF